A selection of T cell receptor beta chains follows, all from one sample in a study of T cells after yellow fever vaccination. One entry per CDR3 protein, called by TCRdb with MiXCR from the 5' RACE reads. The sample has 400,000 or so distinct CDR3 sequences, approximately 18% seen once. The sequences come from PBMCs, collected before the yellow fever booster vaccination. The receptors originated from a man younger than 30 who received the YFV17D yellow fever vaccine. Each CDR3 is given with its conserved first and last residue. Each record gives: V gene, D gene, J gene, clone size, CDR3 DNA, CDR3 protein. A D gene is named only where the DNA matches it firmly. Rows may omit the clone size; those that give it use once, few, many or a size class.

TRBV3-1	.	TRBJ1-2	few	TGTGCCAGCAGCCACCGTTTTAAGGGGGACTATGGCTACACCTTC	CASSHRFKGDYGYTF
TRBV10-3	.	TRBJ2-5	.	TGTGCCATCGGCGGGCAGCGACAAGAGACCCAGTACTTC	CAIGGQRQETQYF
TRBV20-1	.	TRBJ2-3	.	TGCAGTGCTAGAGCCAGACTTTCCTTCTTGGCAGATACGCAGTATTTT	CSARARLSFLADTQYF
TRBV7-2	TRBD1	TRBJ2-5	few	TGTGCCAGCAGCCTGCGGACAGGGCGTGCGGAGACCCAGTACTTC	CASSLRTGRAETQYF
TRBV20-1	.	TRBJ1-1	few	TGCAGTGCAGCCCGGGCTTTGGTCGCTGAAGCTTTCTTT	CSAARALVAEAFF
TRBV7-9	.	TRBJ2-7	.	TGTGCCAGCAGCTTAGGGTCAGACGGCGAGTACTTC	CASSLGSDGEYF
TRBV7-2	.	TRBJ1-1	few	TGTGCCAGCACCTACATGCCGGCGACTGAAGCTTTCTTT	CASTYMPATEAFF
TRBV10-3	TRBD1	TRBJ1-1	few	TGTGCCAGCAGATCAGGGGGCCTGTGGACTGAAGCTTTCTTT	CASRSGGLWTEAFF
TRBV27	.	TRBJ1-1	few	TGTGCCAGCAGTGTAACAGCCGACACTGAAGCTTTCTTT	CASSVTADTEAFF
TRBV18	.	TRBJ2-3	few	TGTGCCAGCTCAAAGCTGGCCGCAGGAGATACGCAGTATTTT	CASSKLAAGDTQYF
TRBV9	TRBD2	TRBJ2-2	few	TGTGCCAGCAGCCCCCGATCGGGGGGTTGGCTGTTTTTT	CASSPRSGGWLFF
TRBV5-1	.	TRBJ2-2	.	TGCGCCAGCAGCTTGGACGCTAGAGAAACCGGGGAGCTGTTTTTT	CASSLDARETGELFF
TRBV11-2	.	TRBJ1-5	.	TGTGCCAGCAGCTTGTGGGGAAAACAGCCCCAGCATTTT	CASSLWGKQPQHF
TRBV11-2	.	TRBJ2-4	.	TGTGCCAGCAGCTTAGCTGAGGAAGCAGTTGGCATTCAGTACTTC	CASSLAEEAVGIQYF
TRBV5-1	.	TRBJ2-1	few	TGCGCCAGCAGCCTCCCGAAGGGCCCCAATGAGCAGTTCTTC	CASSLPKGPNEQFF
TRBV15	TRBD1	TRBJ2-3	.	TGTGCCACCAGCAGAGGACAGGGTGCAAATACGCAGTATTTT	CATSRGQGANTQYF
TRBV12-3/TRBV12-4	TRBD2	TRBJ2-5	few	TGTGCCAGCAGTTTGCGGGGGACCCACCAAGAGACCCAGTACTTC	CASSLRGTHQETQYF
TRBV20-1	.	TRBJ1-1	few	TGCAGTGCAAGAGATTCGGGACAAGGACAAGCTTTCTTT	CSARDSGQGQAFF
TRBV10-3	.	TRBJ2-7	few	TGTGCCATCAGTGAGGGGTCCAGAATGGCCTACGAGCAGTACTTC	CAISEGSRMAYEQYF
TRBV29-1	.	TRBJ2-1	.	TGCAGCACCCGGGACGGTGAGCAGTTCTTC	CSTRDGEQFF
TRBV4-2	.	TRBJ1-1	few	TGTGCCAGCAGCCAAGATCAGGGGCCTGTGAACACTGAAGCTTTCTTT	CASSQDQGPVNTEAFF
TRBV29-1	TRBD1	TRBJ2-5	few	TGCAGCGTTACCCCGGGACAGCAAGAGACCCAGTACTTC	CSVTPGQQETQYF
TRBV7-9	.	TRBJ2-4	.	TGTGCCAGCAGCTTGGGAGTTCTAGCCAAAAACATTCAGTACTTC	CASSLGVLAKNIQYF
TRBV6-5	.	TRBJ2-3	.	TGTGCCAGCAGTTGGCGCGGCGCAGATACGCAGTATTTT	CASSWRGADTQYF
TRBV5-1	.	TRBJ1-2	.	TGCGCCAGCAGGACTGAGGGGCACCTCTATGGCTACACCTTC	CASRTEGHLYGYTF
TRBV5-6	.	TRBJ2-5	.	TGTGCCAGCAGCCGGGCGGGGGCCCCAGAGACCCAGTACTTC	CASSRAGAPETQYF
TRBV20-1	TRBD2	TRBJ2-5	few	TGCAGTGCGAGCGGGGCCCGAGGTCGAGAGACCCAGTACTTC	CSASGARGRETQYF
TRBV6-5	.	TRBJ1-6	few	TGTGCCAGCAGTTACGCCGCAGTAAATTCACCCCTCCACTTT	CASSYAAVNSPLHF
TRBV6-5	TRBD2	TRBJ2-3	.	TGTGCCAGCAGTTACTTGGGGGCGGGGGGCGCAGATACGCAGTATTTT	CASSYLGAGGADTQYF
TRBV11-2	.	TRBJ2-1	few	TGTGCCAGCAGACAACACTCGACGGCCTCCTACAATGAGCAGTTCTTC	CASRQHSTASYNEQFF
TRBV6-5	.	TRBJ1-5	few	TGTGCCAGCAGTTACTCGGGGATTCAGCCCCAGCATTTT	CASSYSGIQPQHF
TRBV7-8	TRBD1	TRBJ1-3	few	TGTGCCAGCAGCTTGGGACAGGGGAACTCTGGAAACACCATATATTTT	CASSLGQGNSGNTIYF
TRBV7-9	.	TRBJ2-3	.	TGTGCCAGCAGCTTAGAGACTTCGGATACGCAGTATTTT	CASSLETSDTQYF
TRBV7-9	.	TRBJ1-6	few	TGTGCCAGCAGCTTAGGGGATTCACCCCTCCACTTT	CASSLGDSPLHF
TRBV7-9	TRBD2	TRBJ2-2	few	TGTGCCAGCAGTTGGACTAGCGGGGAACCGAACACCGGGGAGCTGTTTTTT	CASSWTSGEPNTGELFF
TRBV6-1	.	TRBJ1-6	.	TGTGCCAGCAGTGAAGCGGGCTACGGGTCACCCCTCCACTTT	CASSEAGYGSPLHF
TRBV11-2	.	TRBJ1-3	once	TGTGCCAGCAGCTCGAGCCCGCGAACCTTTCGCTCTGGAAACACCATATATTTT	CASSSSPRTFRSGNTIYF
TRBV13	TRBD2	TRBJ2-7	once	TGTGCCAGCAGCTCATGGACTAGTGGGAACGAGCAGTACTTC	CASSSWTSGNEQYF
TRBV20-1	.	TRBJ2-5	.	TGCAGTGCGGCGGGGCGGTTCGGGGAGACCCAGTACTTC	CSAAGRFGETQYF
TRBV5-1	.	TRBJ2-5	.	TGCGCCAGCAGCTTGGCCAGGGGTATCCAAGAGACCCAGTACTTC	CASSLARGIQETQYF
TRBV7-6	.	TRBJ2-5	many	TGTGCCAGCAGCATGGGACGGCAAGAGACCCAGTACTTC	CASSMGRQETQYF
TRBV24-1	.	TRBJ2-5	.	TGTGCCACCAGCGCTGCAGGGTCCCAAGAGACCCAGTACTTC	CATSAAGSQETQYF
TRBV5-1	.	TRBJ1-1	.	TGCGCCAGCAGCGGGGGGAGTACGAACACTGAAGCTTTCTTT	CASSGGSTNTEAFF
TRBV12-3/TRBV12-4	.	TRBJ1-1	few	TGTGCCAGCAGTGCAGGTTGGTTGGGCACTGAAGCTTTCTTT	CASSAGWLGTEAFF
TRBV5-1	.	TRBJ2-5	.	TGCGCCAGCAGCTTGGAAGGGGTGACGAGGGAGACCCAGTACTTC	CASSLEGVTRETQYF
TRBV29-1	TRBD1	TRBJ1-2	.	TGCAGCGCCTCGGGACAGGGGTATGGCTACACCTTC	CSASGQGYGYTF
TRBV7-2	.	TRBJ1-1	.	TGTGCCAGCAGCTTAGTGGCAGGGGCGAACACTGAAGCTTTCTTT	CASSLVAGANTEAFF
TRBV5-4	.	TRBJ2-7	few	TGTGCCAGCAGCTTTATGGGCGGGGAGCAGTACTTC	CASSFMGGEQYF
TRBV15	.	TRBJ2-6	few	TGTGCCACCAGCAGGGTTAGCGCTGGGGCCAACGTCCTGACTTTC	CATSRVSAGANVLTF
TRBV5-1	.	TRBJ2-3	few	TGCGCCAGCAGCTTGCAGGGACCAAGCACAGATACGCAGTATTTT	CASSLQGPSTDTQYF
TRBV6-4	TRBD1	TRBJ1-1	few	TGTGCCAGCAAGGGGGACAGTGAAGCTTTCTTT	CASKGDSEAFF
TRBV18	.	TRBJ1-2	few	TGTGCCAGCTCAACCACCGTCGGGCTCCGGAGCTACACCTTC	CASSTTVGLRSYTF
TRBV5-1	TRBD1	TRBJ2-7	few	TGCGCCAGCAGCTGGACAGGGGACTCCTACGAGCAGTACTTC	CASSWTGDSYEQYF
TRBV6-1	TRBD2	TRBJ2-3	many	TGTGCCAGCAGTGAAGGGACTAGCGGGGGGGCAGATACGCAGTATTTT	CASSEGTSGGADTQYF
TRBV2	.	TRBJ1-1	.	TGTGCCAGCAGTGAAGAATCATGGAGCACTGAAGCTTTCTTT	CASSEESWSTEAFF
TRBV20-1	.	TRBJ2-7	few	TGCAGTGCCGTCAGGGAAATCGACGAGCAGTACTTC	CSAVREIDEQYF
TRBV9	.	TRBJ2-1	few	TGTGCCAGCAGCGTAGATTCAGGGCCATACAATGAGCAGTTCTTC	CASSVDSGPYNEQFF